This T cell receptor (beta chain) was retrieved from a study of blood T cell repertoires in COVID-19. Background on the study: There were acute and convalescent COVID-19 samples, and they came from the United States, Italy and Spain. Nucleic acid was either cDNA or gDNA, and it came from T cells, B-cell-depleted T cells, or PBMCs.

Deletions cut 1 base from V and 2 bases from J, with 13 bases between. The CDR3 runs 16 residues. Germline CDR1 and CDR2: SGHRS and YFSETQ. Per the study methods: Amplification of reference gene primers provided the estimated nucleated cell counts. Assay: immunoSEQ multiplex PCR; the TCRdb copy retains only in-frame clones and omits some. V and J calls plus clone size are reproduced from that table; the DNA served to infer D and trimming. The sample records tens of thousands of clones, 87% being singletons. Seattle patients were enrolled while actively infected and followed longitudinally. The chain uses TRBV5-1 and TRBJ2-1; weak D call: TRBD2 (6 bases). The receptor was derived from a woman aged 80 or over with COVID-19, enrolled during active disease. Specimen: peripheral blood. This CDR3 reads CASSLRGGFPYNEQFF. The CDR3 nucleotides read TGCGCCAGCAGCTTGCGGGGAGGATTCCCCTACAATGAGCAGTTCTTC.